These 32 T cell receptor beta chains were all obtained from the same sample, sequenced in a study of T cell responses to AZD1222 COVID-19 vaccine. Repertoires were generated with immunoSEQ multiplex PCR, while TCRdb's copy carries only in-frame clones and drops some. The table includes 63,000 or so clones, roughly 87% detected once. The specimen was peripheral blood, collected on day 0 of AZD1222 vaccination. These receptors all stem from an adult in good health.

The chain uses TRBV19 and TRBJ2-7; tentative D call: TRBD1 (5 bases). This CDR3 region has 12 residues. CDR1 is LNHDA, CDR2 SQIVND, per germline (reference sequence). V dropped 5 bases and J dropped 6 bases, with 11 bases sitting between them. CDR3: CASSWVQGEQYF. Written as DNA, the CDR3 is TGTGCCAGTAGTTGGGTCCAGGGCGAGCAGTACTTC.

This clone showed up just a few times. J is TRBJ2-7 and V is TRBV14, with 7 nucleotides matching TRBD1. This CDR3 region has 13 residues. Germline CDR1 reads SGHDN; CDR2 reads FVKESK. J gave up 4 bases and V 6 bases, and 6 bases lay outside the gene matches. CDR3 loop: CASSRDSVYEQYF. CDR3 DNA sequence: TGTGCCAGCAGTCGGGACAGCGTTTACGAGCAGTACTTC.

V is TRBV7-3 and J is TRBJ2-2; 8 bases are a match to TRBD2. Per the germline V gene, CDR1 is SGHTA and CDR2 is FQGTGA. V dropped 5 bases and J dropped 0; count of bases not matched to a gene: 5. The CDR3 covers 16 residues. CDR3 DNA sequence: TGTGCCAGCAGCCCGATTAGCGGGGCGAACACCGGGGAGCTGTTTTTT. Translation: CASSPISGANTGELFF.

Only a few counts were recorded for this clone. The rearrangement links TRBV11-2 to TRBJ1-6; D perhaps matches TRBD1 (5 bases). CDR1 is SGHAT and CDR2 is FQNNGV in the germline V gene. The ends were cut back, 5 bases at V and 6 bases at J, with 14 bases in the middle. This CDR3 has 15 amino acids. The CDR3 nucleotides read TGTGCCAGCAGCCGACTCGACAGCACTAATTCACCCCTCCACTTT. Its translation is CASSRLDSTNSPLHF.

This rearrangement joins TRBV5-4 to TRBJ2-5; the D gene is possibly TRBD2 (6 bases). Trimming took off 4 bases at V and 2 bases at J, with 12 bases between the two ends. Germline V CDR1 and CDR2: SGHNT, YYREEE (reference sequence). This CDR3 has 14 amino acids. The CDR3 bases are TGTGCCAGCAGCGGGGGGTGGGGTCAAGAGACCCAGTACTTC. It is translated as CASSGGWGQETQYF.

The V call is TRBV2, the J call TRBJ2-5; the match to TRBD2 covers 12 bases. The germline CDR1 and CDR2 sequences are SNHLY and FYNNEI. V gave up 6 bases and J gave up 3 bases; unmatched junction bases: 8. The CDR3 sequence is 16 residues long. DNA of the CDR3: TGTGCCAGCAGAAATCTAGCGGGGGGGCCAGAAGAGACCCAGTACTTC. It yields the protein CASRNLAGGPEETQYF.

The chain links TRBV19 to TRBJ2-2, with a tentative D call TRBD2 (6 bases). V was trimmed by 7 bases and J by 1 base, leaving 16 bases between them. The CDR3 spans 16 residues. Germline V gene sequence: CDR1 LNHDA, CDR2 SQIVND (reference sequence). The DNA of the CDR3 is TGTGCCAGTACTAACCCACAGCGGGTGAACACCGGGGAGCTGTTTTTT. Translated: CASTNPQRVNTGELFF.

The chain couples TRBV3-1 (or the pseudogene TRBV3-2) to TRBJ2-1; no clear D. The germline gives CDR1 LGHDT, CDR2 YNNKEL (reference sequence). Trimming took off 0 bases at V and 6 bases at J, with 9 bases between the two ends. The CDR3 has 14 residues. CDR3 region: CASSQDVIVNEQFF. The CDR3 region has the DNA TGTGCCAGCAGCCAAGATGTGATCGTCAATGAGCAGTTCTTC.

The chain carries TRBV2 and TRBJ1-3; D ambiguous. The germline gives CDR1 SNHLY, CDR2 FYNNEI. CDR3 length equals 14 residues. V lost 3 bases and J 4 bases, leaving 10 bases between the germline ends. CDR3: CASSDTGSGNTIYF. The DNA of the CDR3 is TGTGCCAGCAGTGACACGGGATCCGGAAACACCATATATTTT.

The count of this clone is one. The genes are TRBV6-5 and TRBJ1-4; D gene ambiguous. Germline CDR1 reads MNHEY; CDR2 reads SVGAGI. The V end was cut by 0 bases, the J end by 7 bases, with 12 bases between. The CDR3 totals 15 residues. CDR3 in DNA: TGTGCCAGCAGTTACTCCATCGTCTACTCTGAAAAACTGTTTTTT. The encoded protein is CASSYSIVYSEKLFF.

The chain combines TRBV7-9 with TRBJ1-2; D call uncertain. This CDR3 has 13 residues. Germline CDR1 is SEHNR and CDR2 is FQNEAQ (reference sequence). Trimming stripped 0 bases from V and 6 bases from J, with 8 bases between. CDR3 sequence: CASSLAEQDGYTF. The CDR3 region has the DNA TGTGCCAGCAGCTTAGCAGAACAAGATGGCTACACCTTC.

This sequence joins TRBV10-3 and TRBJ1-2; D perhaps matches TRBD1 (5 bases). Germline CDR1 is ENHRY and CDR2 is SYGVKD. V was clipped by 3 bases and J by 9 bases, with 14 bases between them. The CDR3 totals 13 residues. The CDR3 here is CAISDGGVPRYTF. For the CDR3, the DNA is TGTGCCATCAGTGATGGGGGGGTCCCTCGCTACACCTTC.

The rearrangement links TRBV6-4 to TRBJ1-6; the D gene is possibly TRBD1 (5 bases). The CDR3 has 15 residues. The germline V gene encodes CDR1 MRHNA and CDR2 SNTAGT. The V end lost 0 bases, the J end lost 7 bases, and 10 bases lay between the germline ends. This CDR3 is CASSDSSWGNSPLHF. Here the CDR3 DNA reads TGTGCCAGCAGTGACTCTAGCTGGGGGAATTCACCCCTCCACTTT.

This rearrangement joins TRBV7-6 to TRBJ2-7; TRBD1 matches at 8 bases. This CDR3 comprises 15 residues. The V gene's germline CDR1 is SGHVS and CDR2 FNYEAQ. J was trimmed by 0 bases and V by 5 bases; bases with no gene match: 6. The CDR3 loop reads CASSPSGTGSYEQYF. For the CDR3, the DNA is TGTGCCAGCAGCCCATCTGGGACAGGCTCCTACGAGCAGTACTTC.

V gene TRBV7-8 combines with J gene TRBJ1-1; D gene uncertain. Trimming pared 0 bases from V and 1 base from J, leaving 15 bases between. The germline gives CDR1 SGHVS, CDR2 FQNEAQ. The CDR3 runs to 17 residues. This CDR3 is CASSLATGFRENTEAFF. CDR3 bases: TGTGCCAGCAGCTTAGCCACCGGGTTCCGGGAGAACACTGAAGCTTTCTTT. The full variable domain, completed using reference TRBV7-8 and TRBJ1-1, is GAGVSQSPRYKVAKRGQDVALRCDPISGHVSLFWYQQALGQGPEFLTYFQNEAQLDKSGLPSDRFFAERPEGSVSTLKIQRTQQEDSAVYLCASSLATGFRENTEAFFGQGTRLTVV.

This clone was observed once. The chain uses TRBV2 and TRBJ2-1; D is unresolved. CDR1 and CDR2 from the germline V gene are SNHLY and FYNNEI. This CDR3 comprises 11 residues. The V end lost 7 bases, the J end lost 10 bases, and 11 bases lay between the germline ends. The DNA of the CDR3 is TGTGCCAGCAAACGCGTCAAAGAGCAGTTCTTC. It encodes CASKRVKEQFF.

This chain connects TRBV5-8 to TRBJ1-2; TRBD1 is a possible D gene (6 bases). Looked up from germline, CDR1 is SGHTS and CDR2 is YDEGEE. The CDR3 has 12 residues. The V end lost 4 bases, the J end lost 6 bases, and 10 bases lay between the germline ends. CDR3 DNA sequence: TGTGCCAGCAGCACAGGGAACCATGGCTACACCTTC. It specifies CASSTGNHGYTF.

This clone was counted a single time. CDR3 coding DNA: TGTGCCAGCAGCGAGGGGGGGCTGATCTCTGGAAACACCATATATTTT. The encoded protein is CASSEGGLISGNTIYF. This chain uses TRBV3-1 (or the pseudogene TRBV3-2) with TRBJ1-3, with D perhaps matching TRBD1 (6 bases). CDR3 size: 16 residues. V lost 5 bases to trimming and J lost 0 bases, with 14 bases between them. Germline lookup yields CDR1 LGHDT and CDR2 YNNKEL (reference sequence).

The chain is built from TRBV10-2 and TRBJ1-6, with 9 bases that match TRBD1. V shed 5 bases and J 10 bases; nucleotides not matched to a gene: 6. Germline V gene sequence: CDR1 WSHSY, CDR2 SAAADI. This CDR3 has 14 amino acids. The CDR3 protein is CASSPGQGGSPLHF. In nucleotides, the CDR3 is TGCGCCAGCAGTCCGGGACAGGGAGGGTCACCCCTCCACTTT.

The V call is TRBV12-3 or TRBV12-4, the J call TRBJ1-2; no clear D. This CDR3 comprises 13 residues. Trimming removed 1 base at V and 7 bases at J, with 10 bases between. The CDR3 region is CASSLGGEIGYTF. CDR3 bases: TGTGCCAGCAGTTTAGGTGGGGAGATTGGCTACACCTTC.

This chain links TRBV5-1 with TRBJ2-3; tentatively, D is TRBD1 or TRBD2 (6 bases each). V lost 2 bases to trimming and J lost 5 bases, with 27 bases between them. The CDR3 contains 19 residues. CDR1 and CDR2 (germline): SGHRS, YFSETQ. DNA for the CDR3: TGCGCCAGCAGCTTCTGGGGGGCCCGCCCTTCCGACAAAAGAGATACGCAGTATTTT. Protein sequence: CASSFWGARPSDKRDTQYF.

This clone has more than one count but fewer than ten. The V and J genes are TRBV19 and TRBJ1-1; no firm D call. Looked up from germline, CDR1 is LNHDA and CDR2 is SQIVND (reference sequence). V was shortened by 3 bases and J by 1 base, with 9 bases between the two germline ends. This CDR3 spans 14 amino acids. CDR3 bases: TGTGCCAGTAGTATTTTCGGGAGGAACACTGAAGCTTTCTTT. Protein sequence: CASSIFGRNTEAFF.

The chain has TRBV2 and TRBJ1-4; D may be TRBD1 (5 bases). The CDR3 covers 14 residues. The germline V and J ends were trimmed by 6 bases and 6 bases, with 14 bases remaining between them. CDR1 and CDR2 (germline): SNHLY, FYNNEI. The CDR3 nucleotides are TGTGCCAGCAGGAGCAGGGCTGGGGATGAAAAACTGTTTTTT. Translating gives CASRSRAGDEKLFF.

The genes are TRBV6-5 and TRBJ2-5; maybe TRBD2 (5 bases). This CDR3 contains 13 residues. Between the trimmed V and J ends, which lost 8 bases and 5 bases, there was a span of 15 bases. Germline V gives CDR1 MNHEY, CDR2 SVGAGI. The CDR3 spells CASQSHGVETQYF. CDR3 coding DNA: TGTGCCAGCCAATCTCACGGGGTGGAGACCCAGTACTTC.

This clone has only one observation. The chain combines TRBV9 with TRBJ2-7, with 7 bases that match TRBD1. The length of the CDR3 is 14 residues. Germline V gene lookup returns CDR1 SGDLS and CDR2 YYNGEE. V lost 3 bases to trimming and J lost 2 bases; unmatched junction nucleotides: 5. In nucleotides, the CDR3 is TGTGCCAGCAGCGGGACAGGACCCGCCTACGAGCAGTACTTC. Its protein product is CASSGTGPAYEQYF.

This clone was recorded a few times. In nucleotides, the CDR3 is TGTGCCAGCAGCCAAACGGGGGGCGGACATCAGCCCCAGCATTTT. Translating gives CASSQTGGGHQPQHF. The gene calls are TRBV7-3 and TRBJ1-5; D possibly corresponds to TRBD1 (6 bases). The CDR3 runs 15 residues. CDR1 is SGHTA and CDR2 is FQGTGA in the germline V gene. The V gene lost 5 bases and the J gene lost 5 bases, with 16 bases spanning the gap.

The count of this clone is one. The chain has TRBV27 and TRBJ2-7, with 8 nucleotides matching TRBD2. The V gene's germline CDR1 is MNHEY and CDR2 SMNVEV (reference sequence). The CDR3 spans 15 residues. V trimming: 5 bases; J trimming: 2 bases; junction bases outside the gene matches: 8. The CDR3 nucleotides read TGTGCCAGCAGTGACACTCGGGGGGGAACCTACGAGCAGTACTTC. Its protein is CASSDTRGGTYEQYF.

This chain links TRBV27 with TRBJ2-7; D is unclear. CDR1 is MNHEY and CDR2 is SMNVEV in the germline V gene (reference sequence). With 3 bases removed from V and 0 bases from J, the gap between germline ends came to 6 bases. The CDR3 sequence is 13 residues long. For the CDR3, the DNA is TGTGCCAGCAGTTTCCACCTCTCCTACGAGCAGTACTTC. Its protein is CASSFHLSYEQYF.

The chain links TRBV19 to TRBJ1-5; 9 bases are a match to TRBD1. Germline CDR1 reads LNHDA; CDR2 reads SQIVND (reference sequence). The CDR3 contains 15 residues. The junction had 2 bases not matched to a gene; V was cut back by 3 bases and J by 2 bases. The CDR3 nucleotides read TGTGCCAGTAGTATTTGGACAGGGGGCAATCAGCCCCAGCATTTT. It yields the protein CASSIWTGGNQPQHF.

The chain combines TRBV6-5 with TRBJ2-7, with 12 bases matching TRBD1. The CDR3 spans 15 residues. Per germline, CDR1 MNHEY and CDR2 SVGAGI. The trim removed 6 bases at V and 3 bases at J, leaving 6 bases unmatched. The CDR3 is CASREGQGAIYEQYF. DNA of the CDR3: TGTGCCAGCAGAGAGGGACAGGGGGCTATCTACGAGCAGTACTTC.

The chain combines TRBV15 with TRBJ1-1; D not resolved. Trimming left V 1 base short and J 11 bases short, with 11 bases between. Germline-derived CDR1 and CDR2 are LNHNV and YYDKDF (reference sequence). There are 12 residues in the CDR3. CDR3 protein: CATSRAVDGAFF. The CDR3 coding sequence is TGTGCCACCAGCAGAGCCGTGGACGGGGCTTTCTTT.

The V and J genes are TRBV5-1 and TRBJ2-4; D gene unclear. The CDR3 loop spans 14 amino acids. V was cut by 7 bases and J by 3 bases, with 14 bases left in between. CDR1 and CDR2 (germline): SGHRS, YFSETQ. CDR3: CASPQFGDKNIQYF. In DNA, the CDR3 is TGCGCCAGCCCCCAATTTGGTGACAAAAACATTCAGTACTTC.